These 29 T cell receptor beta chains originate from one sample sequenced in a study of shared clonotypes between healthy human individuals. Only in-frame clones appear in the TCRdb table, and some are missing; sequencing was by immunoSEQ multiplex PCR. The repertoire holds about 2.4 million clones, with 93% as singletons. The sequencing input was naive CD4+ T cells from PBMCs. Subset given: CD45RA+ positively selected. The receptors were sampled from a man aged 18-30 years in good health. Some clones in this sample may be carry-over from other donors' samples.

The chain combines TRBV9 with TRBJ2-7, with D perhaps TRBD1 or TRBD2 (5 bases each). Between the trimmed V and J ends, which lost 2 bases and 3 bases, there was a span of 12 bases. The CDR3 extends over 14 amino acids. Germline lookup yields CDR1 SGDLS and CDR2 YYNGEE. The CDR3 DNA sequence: TGTGCCAGCAGCGTTTCCGGGGACGGCTACGAGCAGTACTTC. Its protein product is CASSVSGDGYEQYF. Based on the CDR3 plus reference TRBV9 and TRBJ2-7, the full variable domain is DSGVTQTPKHLITATGQRVTLRCSPRSGDLSVYWYQQSLDQGLQFLIQYYNGEERAKGNILERFSAQQFPDLHSELNLSSLELGDSALYFCASSVSGDGYEQYFGPGTRLTVT.

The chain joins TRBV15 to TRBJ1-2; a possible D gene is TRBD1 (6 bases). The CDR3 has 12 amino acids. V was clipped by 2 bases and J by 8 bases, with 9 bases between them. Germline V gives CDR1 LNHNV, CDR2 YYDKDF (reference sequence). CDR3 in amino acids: CATSRTGLGYTF. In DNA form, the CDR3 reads TGTGCCACCAGCAGAACAGGGTTGGGCTACACCTTC.

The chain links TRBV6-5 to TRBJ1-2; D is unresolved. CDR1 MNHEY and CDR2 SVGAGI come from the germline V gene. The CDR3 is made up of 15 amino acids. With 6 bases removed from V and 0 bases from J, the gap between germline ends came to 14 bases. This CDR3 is CASRGTRIANYGYTF. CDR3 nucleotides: TGTGCCAGCAGGGGTACAAGAATAGCTAACTATGGCTACACCTTC.

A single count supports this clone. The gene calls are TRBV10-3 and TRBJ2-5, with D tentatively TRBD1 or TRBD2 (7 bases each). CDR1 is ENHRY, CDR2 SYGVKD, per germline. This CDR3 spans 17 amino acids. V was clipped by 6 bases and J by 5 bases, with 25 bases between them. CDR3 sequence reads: CAIRNREAGQLEETQYF. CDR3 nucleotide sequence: TGTGCCATCAGGAACAGGGAAGCGGGACAGCTGGAGGAGACCCAGTACTTC.

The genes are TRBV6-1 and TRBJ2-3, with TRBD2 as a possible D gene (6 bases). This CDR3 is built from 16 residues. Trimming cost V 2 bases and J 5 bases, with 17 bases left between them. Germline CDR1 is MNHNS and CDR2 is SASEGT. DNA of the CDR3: TGTGCCAGCAGTGAAAGAGAGACTAGTTTTGGAGATACGCAGTATTTT. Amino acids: CASSERETSFGDTQYF.

Here the CDR3 DNA reads TGTGCCAGCAGCCCCCGGGCAAGCTCCTACGAGCAGTACTTC. Its translation: CASSPRASSYEQYF. This rearrangement joins TRBV9 to TRBJ2-7; D is uncertain. The CDR3 runs to 14 residues. CDR1 is SGDLS, CDR2 YYNGEE, per germline. V was cut by 4 bases and J by 0 bases, with 11 bases left in between.

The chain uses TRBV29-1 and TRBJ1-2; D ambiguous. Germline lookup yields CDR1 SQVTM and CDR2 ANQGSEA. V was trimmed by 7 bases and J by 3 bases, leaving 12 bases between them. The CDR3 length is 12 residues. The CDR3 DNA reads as TGCAGCGGTCAGGACCCATACTATGGCTACACCTTC. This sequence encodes CSGQDPYYGYTF.

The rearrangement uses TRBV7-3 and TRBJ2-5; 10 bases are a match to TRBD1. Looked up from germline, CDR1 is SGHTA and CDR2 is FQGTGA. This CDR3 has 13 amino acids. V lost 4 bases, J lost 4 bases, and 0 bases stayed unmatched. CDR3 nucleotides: TGTGCCAGCAGCTGGACAGGGGGAGAGACCCAGTACTTC. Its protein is CASSWTGGETQYF.

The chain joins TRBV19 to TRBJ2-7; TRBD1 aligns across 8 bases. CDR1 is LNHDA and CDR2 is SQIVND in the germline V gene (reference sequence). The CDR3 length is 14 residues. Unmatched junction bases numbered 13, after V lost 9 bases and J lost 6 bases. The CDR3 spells CASQGGDRPSEQYF. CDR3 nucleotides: TGTGCCAGCCAGGGTGGGGACAGGCCCAGCGAGCAGTACTTC.

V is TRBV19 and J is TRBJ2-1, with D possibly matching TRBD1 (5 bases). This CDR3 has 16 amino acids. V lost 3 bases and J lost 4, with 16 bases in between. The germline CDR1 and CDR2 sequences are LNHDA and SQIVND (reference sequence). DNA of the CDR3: TGTGCCAGTAGTATTCGCCGACAGCCCAAGTACAATGAGCAGTTCTTC. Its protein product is CASSIRRQPKYNEQFF.

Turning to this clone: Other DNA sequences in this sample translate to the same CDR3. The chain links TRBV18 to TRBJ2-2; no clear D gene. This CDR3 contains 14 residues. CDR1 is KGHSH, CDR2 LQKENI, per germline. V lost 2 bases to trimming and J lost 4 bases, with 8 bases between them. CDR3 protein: CASSPLGSTGELFF. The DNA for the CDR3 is TGTGCCAGCTCACCATTAGGAAGCACCGGGGAGCTGTTTTTT.

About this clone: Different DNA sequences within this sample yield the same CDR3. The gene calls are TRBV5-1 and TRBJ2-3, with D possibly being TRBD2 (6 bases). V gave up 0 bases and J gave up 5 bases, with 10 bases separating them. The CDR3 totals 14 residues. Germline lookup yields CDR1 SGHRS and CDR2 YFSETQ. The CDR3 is CASSLGLVEDTQYF. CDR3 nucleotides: TGCGCCAGCAGCTTGGGACTAGTTGAAGATACGCAGTATTTT.

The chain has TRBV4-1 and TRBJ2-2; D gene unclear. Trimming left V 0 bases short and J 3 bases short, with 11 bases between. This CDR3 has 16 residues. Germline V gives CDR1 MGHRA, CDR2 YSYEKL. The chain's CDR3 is CASSQEGYRHTGELFF. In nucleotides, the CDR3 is TGCGCCAGCAGCCAAGAAGGTTACAGACACACCGGGGAGCTGTTTTTT.

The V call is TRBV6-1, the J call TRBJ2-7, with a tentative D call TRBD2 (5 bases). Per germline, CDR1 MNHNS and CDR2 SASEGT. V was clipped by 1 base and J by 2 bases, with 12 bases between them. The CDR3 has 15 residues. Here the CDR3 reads CASSEGRGSPYEQYF. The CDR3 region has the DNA TGTGCCAGCAGTGAAGGACGAGGGAGCCCCTACGAGCAGTACTTC.

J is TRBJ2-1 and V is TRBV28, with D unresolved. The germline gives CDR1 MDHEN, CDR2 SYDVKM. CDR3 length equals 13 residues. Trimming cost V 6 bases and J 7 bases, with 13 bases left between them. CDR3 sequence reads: CASSPEWANEQFF. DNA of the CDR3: TGTGCCAGCAGCCCCGAGTGGGCGAATGAGCAGTTCTTC.

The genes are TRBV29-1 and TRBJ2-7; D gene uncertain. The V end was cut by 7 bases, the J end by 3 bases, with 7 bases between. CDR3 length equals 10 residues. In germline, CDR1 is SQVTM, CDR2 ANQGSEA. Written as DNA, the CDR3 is TGCAGCGCTTTGATCTACGAGCAGTACTTC. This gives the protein CSALIYEQYF.

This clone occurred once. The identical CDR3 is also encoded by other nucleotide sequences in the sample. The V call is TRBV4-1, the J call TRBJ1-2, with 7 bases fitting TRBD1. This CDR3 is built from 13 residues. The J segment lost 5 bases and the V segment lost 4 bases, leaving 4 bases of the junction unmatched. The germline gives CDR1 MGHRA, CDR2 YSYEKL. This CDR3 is CASSRTGDYGYTF. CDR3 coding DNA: TGCGCCAGCAGCCGTACAGGGGATTATGGCTACACCTTC.

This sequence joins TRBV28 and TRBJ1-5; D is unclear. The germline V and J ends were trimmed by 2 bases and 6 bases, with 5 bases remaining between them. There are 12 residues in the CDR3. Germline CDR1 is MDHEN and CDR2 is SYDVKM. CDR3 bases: TGTGCCAGCAGTTTAATACGTCAGCCCCAGCATTTT. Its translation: CASSLIRQPQHF.

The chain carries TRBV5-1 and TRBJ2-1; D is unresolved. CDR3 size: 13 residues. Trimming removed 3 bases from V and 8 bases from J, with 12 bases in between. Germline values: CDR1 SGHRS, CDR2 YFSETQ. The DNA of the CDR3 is TGCGCCAGCAGCTCCTTGACGGGCGATGAGCAGTTCTTC. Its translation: CASSSLTGDEQFF. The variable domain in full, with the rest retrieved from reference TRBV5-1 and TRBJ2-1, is KAGVTQTPRYLIKTRGQQVTLSCSPISGHRSVSWYQQTPGQGLQFLFEYFSETQRNKGNFPGRFSGRQFSNSRSEMNVSTLELGDSALYLCASSSLTGDEQFFGPGTRLTVL.

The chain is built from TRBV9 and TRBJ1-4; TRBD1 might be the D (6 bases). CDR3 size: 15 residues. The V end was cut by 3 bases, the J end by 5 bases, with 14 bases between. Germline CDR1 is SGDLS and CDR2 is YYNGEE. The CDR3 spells CASSGTGTRNEKLFF. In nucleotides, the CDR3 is TGTGCCAGCAGCGGGACCGGGACAAGGAATGAAAAACTGTTTTTT.

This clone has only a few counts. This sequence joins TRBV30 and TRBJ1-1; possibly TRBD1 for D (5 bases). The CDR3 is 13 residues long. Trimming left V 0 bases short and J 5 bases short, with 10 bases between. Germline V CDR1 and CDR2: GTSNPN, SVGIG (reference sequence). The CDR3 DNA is TGTGCCTGGAGTGTACCAGGGCGGACTGAAGCTTTCTTT. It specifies CAWSVPGRTEAFF.

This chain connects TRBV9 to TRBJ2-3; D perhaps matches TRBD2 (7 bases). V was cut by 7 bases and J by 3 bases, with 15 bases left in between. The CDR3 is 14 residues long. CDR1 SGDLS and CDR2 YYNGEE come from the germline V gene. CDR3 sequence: CASGGGSRTDTQYF. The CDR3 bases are TGTGCCAGCGGGGGCGGGAGTCGTACAGATACGCAGTATTTT.

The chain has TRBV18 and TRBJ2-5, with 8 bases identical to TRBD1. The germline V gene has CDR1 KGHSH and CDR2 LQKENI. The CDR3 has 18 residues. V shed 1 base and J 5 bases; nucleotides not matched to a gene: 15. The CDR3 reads CASSPLRGQAPREETQYF. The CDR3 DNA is TGTGCCAGCTCACCACTCCGGGGACAGGCGCCACGGGAGGAGACCCAGTACTTC.

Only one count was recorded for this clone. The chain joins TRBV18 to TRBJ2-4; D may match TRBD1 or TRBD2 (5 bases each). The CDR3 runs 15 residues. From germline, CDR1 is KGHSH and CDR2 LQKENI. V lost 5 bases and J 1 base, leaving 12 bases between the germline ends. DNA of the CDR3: TGTGCCAGCTCAGGGGGATGGGCGGCCAAAAACATTCAGTACTTC. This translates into CASSGGWAAKNIQYF.

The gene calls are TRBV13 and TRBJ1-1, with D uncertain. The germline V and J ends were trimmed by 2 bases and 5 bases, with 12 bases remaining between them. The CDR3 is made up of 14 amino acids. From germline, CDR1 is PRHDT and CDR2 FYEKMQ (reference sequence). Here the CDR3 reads CASSLLGRSTEAFF. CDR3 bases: TGTGCCAGCAGCTTACTGGGGAGGTCGACTGAAGCTTTCTTT.

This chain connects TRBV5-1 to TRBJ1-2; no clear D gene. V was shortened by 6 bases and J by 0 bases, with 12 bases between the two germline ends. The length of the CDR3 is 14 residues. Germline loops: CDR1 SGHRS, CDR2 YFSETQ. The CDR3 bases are TGCGCCAGCACCCGGACGGGAGCTAACTATGGCTACACCTTC. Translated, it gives CASTRTGANYGYTF.

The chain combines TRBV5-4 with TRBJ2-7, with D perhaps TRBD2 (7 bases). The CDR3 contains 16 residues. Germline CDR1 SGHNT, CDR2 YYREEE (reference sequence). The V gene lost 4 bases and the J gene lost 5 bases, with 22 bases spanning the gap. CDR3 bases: TGTGCCAGCAGCCCCCGGACTAGTGGGACAATAGACGAGCAGTACTTC. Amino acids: CASSPRTSGTIDEQYF.

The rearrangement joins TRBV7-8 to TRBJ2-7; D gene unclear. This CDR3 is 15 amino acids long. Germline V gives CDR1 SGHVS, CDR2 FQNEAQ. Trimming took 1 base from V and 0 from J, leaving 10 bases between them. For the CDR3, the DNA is TGTGCCAGCAGCTTAGAAAGTGAAAGCTCCTACGAGCAGTACTTC. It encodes CASSLESESSYEQYF. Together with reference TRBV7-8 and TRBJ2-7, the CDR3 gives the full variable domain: GAGVSQSPRYKVAKRGQDVALRCDPISGHVSLFWYQQALGQGPEFLTYFQNEAQLDKSGLPSDRFFAERPEGSVSTLKIQRTQQEDSAVYLCASSLESESSYEQYFGPGTRLTVT.

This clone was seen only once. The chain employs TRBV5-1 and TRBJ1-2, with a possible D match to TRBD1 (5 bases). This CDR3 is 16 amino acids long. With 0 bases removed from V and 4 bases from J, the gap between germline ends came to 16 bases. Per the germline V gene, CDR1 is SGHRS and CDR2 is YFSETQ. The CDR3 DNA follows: TGCGCCAGCAGCTTGGTCGGCTGGGGGACTGGCTATGGCTACACCTTC. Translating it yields CASSLVGWGTGYGYTF.